A selection of T cell receptor beta chains follows, all from one sample in a study of T-cell memory formation after mild COVID-19. TCRdb reprocessed the 5' RACE reads via MiXCR and lists one record per CDR3 protein. Of roughly 190,000 distinct CDR3 sequences listed, 10% to 13% are singletons. The sample comprised PBMCs or a T cell subset sorted from them (not recorded which). These receptors were collected from a man aged 18-30 years who had mild COVID-19 (a few samples of this study predate the infection). Cell type and time point are not known. The CDR3 runs from the conserved cysteine through the conserved F or W. A D gene is named only where the DNA matches it firmly. Not all rows give a size; the values are once, few, many and, for expanded clones, a class.

clone size: few
CDR3 length: 16
J gene: TRBJ1-2
V gene: TRBV20-1
D gene: TRBD1
CDR3 DNA: TGCAGTGCTAGAGATCCCTGGACAGGGAGAAACTATGGCTACACCTTC
CDR3 protein: CSARDPWTGRNYGYTF

clone size: few
CDR3 length: 17
J gene: TRBJ2-7
V gene: TRBV5-5
D gene: .
CDR3 DNA: TGTGCCAGCAGCTTGGCGGGGGGCCCTTATTCAACCTACGAGCAGTACTTC
CDR3 protein: CASSLAGGPYSTYEQYF

clone size: few
CDR3 length: 14
J gene: TRBJ1-2
V gene: TRBV20-1
D gene: TRBD1
CDR3 DNA: TGCAGTGCTAGAGAGAATACAGGGGTGTTAGGCTACACCTTC
CDR3 protein: CSARENTGVLGYTF

clone size: few
CDR3 length: 11
J gene: TRBJ2-4
V gene: TRBV18
D gene: .
CDR3 DNA: TGTGCCAGCTCACGACCGGGGCCCCAGTACTTC
CDR3 protein: CASSRPGPQYF

clone size: .
CDR3 length: 15
J gene: TRBJ1-2
V gene: TRBV6-1
D gene: .
CDR3 DNA: TGTGCCAGCAGTGAATTTGCAGGGACTAACTATGGCTACACCTTC
CDR3 protein: CASSEFAGTNYGYTF

clone size: few
CDR3 length: 14
J gene: TRBJ1-2
V gene: TRBV7-6
D gene: TRBD1
CDR3 DNA: TGTGCCAGCAGCCGCGCAGGGGGCAACTATGGCTACACCTTC
CDR3 protein: CASSRAGGNYGYTF

clone size: many
CDR3 length: 13
J gene: TRBJ2-5
V gene: TRBV20-1
D gene: TRBD2
CDR3 DNA: TGCAGTGCCAGACTAGCGGGTCAAGAGACCCAGTACTTC
CDR3 protein: CSARLAGQETQYF

clone size: few
CDR3 length: 16
J gene: TRBJ2-7
V gene: TRBV2
D gene: TRBD2
CDR3 DNA: TGTGCCAGCAGTCGAAGACTAGCGGGGCGCAACTTTGAGCAGTACTTC
CDR3 protein: CASSRRLAGRNFEQYF

clone size: few
CDR3 length: 14
J gene: TRBJ2-1
V gene: TRBV7-2
D gene: .
CDR3 DNA: TGTGCCAGCAGCTTAGCCGTCCGGGTGAATGAGCAGTTCTTC
CDR3 protein: CASSLAVRVNEQFF

clone size: .
CDR3 length: 16
J gene: TRBJ1-5
V gene: TRBV7-9
D gene: TRBD1
CDR3 DNA: TGTGCCAGCAGCTCCATGGACAGGGGGTACAATCAGCCCCAGCATTTT
CDR3 protein: CASSSMDRGYNQPQHF

clone size: few
CDR3 length: 15
J gene: TRBJ2-5
V gene: TRBV4-3
D gene: TRBD2
CDR3 DNA: TGCGCCAGCAGCCAAGGCCTGACTAGCGGCGAGACCCAGTACTTC
CDR3 protein: CASSQGLTSGETQYF

clone size: .
CDR3 length: 14
J gene: TRBJ2-1
V gene: TRBV3-1
D gene: TRBD2
CDR3 DNA: TGTGCCAGCAGCCCAGCGGGGGATTACAATGAGCAGTTCTTC
CDR3 protein: CASSPAGDYNEQFF

clone size: few
CDR3 length: 15
J gene: TRBJ1-4
V gene: TRBV7-2
D gene: .
CDR3 DNA: TGTGCCAGCAGCTTGACAGCTTCTACTAATGAAAAACTGTTTTTT
CDR3 protein: CASSLTASTNEKLFF

clone size: .
CDR3 length: 18
J gene: TRBJ2-3
V gene: TRBV15
D gene: .
CDR3 DNA: TGTGCCACCAGCAGAGAGGGAGGGGGGGTCCCTCGCACAGATACGCAGTATTTT
CDR3 protein: CATSREGGGVPRTDTQYF

clone size: .
CDR3 length: 16
J gene: TRBJ2-7
V gene: TRBV7-2
D gene: TRBD2
CDR3 DNA: TGTGCCAGCAGCTCCCCCCCGGGAGGGTTAAAATACGAGCAGTACTTC
CDR3 protein: CASSSPPGGLKYEQYF

clone size: .
CDR3 length: 14
J gene: TRBJ2-7
V gene: TRBV29-1
D gene: .
CDR3 DNA: TGCAGCGTTGCGTTCCGCGGGCTTAATTACGAGCAGTACTTC
CDR3 protein: CSVAFRGLNYEQYF

clone size: few
CDR3 length: 18
J gene: TRBJ1-2
V gene: TRBV6-5
D gene: .
CDR3 DNA: TGTGCCAGCAGGGTTCGCCGGGACGGCAATAAGAATAACTATGGCTACACCTTC
CDR3 protein: CASRVRRDGNKNNYGYTF

clone size: few
CDR3 length: 14
J gene: TRBJ2-2
V gene: TRBV5-1
D gene: .
CDR3 DNA: TGCGCCAGCAGCGGAGCGTTGGTGGACGGGGAGCTGTTTTTT
CDR3 protein: CASSGALVDGELFF

clone size: .
CDR3 length: 8
J gene: TRBJ2-3
V gene: TRBV25-1
D gene: .
CDR3 DNA: TGTGCCACGCGACCTGGGTATTTT
CDR3 protein: CATRPGYF

clone size: few
CDR3 length: 14
J gene: TRBJ1-6
V gene: TRBV7-9
D gene: TRBD1
CDR3 DNA: TGTGCCAGCAGAACAGGGGGGAATAATTCACCCCTCCACTTT
CDR3 protein: CASRTGGNNSPLHF

clone size: few
CDR3 length: 14
J gene: TRBJ2-3
V gene: TRBV27
D gene: TRBD1
CDR3 DNA: TGTGCCAGCAAAGGGACAGGCCGCACAGATACGCAGTATTTT
CDR3 protein: CASKGTGRTDTQYF

clone size: few
CDR3 length: 17
J gene: TRBJ2-2
V gene: TRBV6-5
D gene: TRBD2
CDR3 DNA: TGTGCCAGCAGTCATGGACTAGCGGGGGATTACACCGGGGAGCTGTTTTTT
CDR3 protein: CASSHGLAGDYTGELFF